This T cell receptor (beta chain) was identified during a study of shared clonotypes between healthy human individuals. Regarding the study as a whole: Larger estimated richness was generally recorded for naive subsets relative to memory subsets.

As concerns this clone: As yet, its antigen is unknown.

Trimming took 3 bases from V and 0 from J, leaving 11 bases between them. This CDR3 spans 15 amino acids. The germline CDR1 and CDR2 sequences are SEHNR and FQNEAQ (reference sequence). Only in-frame clones appear in the TCRdb table, and some are missing; sequencing was by immunoSEQ multiplex PCR. This table holds approximately 2.5 million clones, roughly 93% found once. The sequencing sample was made of naive CD4+ T cells from PBMCs. The subset here: CD45RA+ positively selected. J is TRBJ1-1 and V is TRBV7-9; D perhaps matches TRBD1 (5 bases). The source is a young man in good health. Some clones in this sample may be carry-over from other donors' samples. CDR3 DNA sequence: TGTGCCAGCAGCTTGGGGGAAAACATGAACACTGAAGCTTTCTTT. Its protein product is CASSLGENMNTEAFF.